A selection of T cell receptor beta chains follows, all from one sample in a study of shared clonotypes between healthy human individuals. Measured with immunoSEQ multiplex PCR; TCRdb has only the in-frame clones, and not every one. The data show a few hundred thousand clones, 65% seen once. The sample consisted of memory CD4+ T cells sorted from blood. The receptor set was obtained from a man aged 25 to 45 in good health. The CDR3 runs from the conserved cysteine through the conserved F or W. The D gene is left open where the match is weak. Expanded clones get a size class; other rows say once, few or many, or leave the size out.

v_gene,abundance,j_gene,d_gene,CDR3aa,CDR3nt
TRBV6-1,few,TRBJ1-1,-,CASSGNFRATEAFF,TGTGCCAGCAGTGGCAATTTTCGGGCCACTGAAGCTTTCTTT
TRBV10-3,-,TRBJ2-7,TRBD1,CAISTGDVDEQYF,TGTGCCATCAGCACAGGGGATGTAGACGAGCAGTACTTC
TRBV6-6,-,TRBJ1-3,-,CASSYSEHSGNTIYF,TGTGCCAGCAGTTATTCAGAACACTCTGGAAACACCATATATTTT
TRBV29-1,-,TRBJ2-7,TRBD2,CSATSGSRGEQYF,TGCAGCGCTACTAGCGGGAGCCGGGGGGAGCAGTACTTC
TRBV18,few,TRBJ2-2,TRBD2,CASSPWTSGRVTTGELFF,TGTGCCAGCTCACCCTGGACTAGCGGGAGGGTCACCACCGGGGAGCTGTTTTTT
TRBV5-1,-,TRBJ2-2,-,CASSLGQTGELFF,TGCGCCAGCAGCTTGGGGCAAACCGGGGAGCTGTTTTTT
TRBV7-9,-,TRBJ2-1,TRBD2,CASSLARLAGPISYNEQFF,TGTGCCAGCAGCTTAGCGCGACTAGCGGGACCAATCTCCTACAATGAGCAGTTCTTC
TRBV18,-,TRBJ2-7,-,CASSGQGKPEQYF,TGTGCCAGCTCAGGGCAAGGGAAGCCCGAGCAGTACTTC
TRBV15,-,TRBJ1-3,-,CATSIDPIRSGNTIYF,TGTGCCACCAGCATAGACCCGATTCGCTCTGGAAACACCATATATTTT
TRBV7-9,once,TRBJ2-5,-,CASSLLGSPGETQYF,TGTGCCAGCAGCTTATTAGGCAGCCCGGGAGAGACCCAGTACTTC
TRBV13,few,TRBJ2-2,-,CASSLGQGFGELFF,TGTGCCAGCAGCTTAGGCCAGGGCTTCGGGGAGCTGTTTTTT
TRBV9,few,TRBJ2-2,-,CASSYEGYTGELFF,TGTGCCAGCAGCTACGAGGGATACACCGGGGAGCTGTTTTTT
TRBV6-1,-,TRBJ2-7,TRBD2,CASIVSGTVNEQYF,TGTGCCAGCATCGTTAGCGGGACGGTTAACGAGCAGTACTTC
TRBV7-9,-,TRBJ2-1,TRBD2,CASSLGLAGAWDEQFF,TGTGCCAGCAGCCTGGGACTAGCGGGAGCCTGGGATGAGCAGTTCTTC
TRBV5-1,few,TRBJ2-7,TRBD1,CASSLGGTGGAEQYF,TGCGCCAGCAGCTTGGGAGGGACAGGGGGCGCTGAGCAGTACTTC
TRBV28,-,TRBJ1-1,-,CASNKRGLITEAFF,TGTGCCAGCAACAAACGGGGGCTGATCACTGAAGCTTTCTTT
TRBV10-1,few,TRBJ1-2,-,CASSERSNYGYTF,TGCGCCAGCAGTGAGAGGTCCAACTATGGCTACACCTTC
TRBV5-4,once,TRBJ1-2,-,CASSPERGRGGYTF,TGTGCCAGCAGCCCTGAACGAGGGCGAGGTGGCTATACCTTC
TRBV9,-,TRBJ1-1,-,CASSVLGPEAFF,TGTGCCAGCAGCGTACTAGGTCCCGAAGCTTTCTTT
TRBV27,-,TRBJ2-5,-,CASSFSDSSETQYF,TGTGCCAGCAGTTTTTCGGACTCCTCAGAGACCCAGTACTTC
TRBV6-5,-,TRBJ2-7,-,CASSNGPLRSYEQYF,TGTGCCAGCAGTAACGGGCCACTCAGGTCCTACGAGCAGTACTTC
TRBV5-6,-,TRBJ1-4,-,CASSFGGTATNEKLFF,TGTGCCAGCAGCTTTGGCGGCACTGCAACTAATGAAAAACTGTTTTTT